The text below deals with one T cell receptor beta chain. Its specificity is unknown. The sample is drawn from a study of T-cell memory formation after mild COVID-19. Study results and limitations: CD4+ contracting clones were found mainly in CM and EM, and CD8+ ones in EMRA. There were some responding clones in pre-infection memory, which suggested that cross-reactive memory had joined.

The ends were cut back, 4 bases at V and 8 bases at J, with 26 bases in the middle. The germline CDR1 and CDR2 sequences are SGHDN and FVKESK. This CDR3 has 17 amino acids. Sample barcodes and UMIs were carried by the TCR alpha and TCR beta cDNA libraries that 5'RACE generated with constant-segment primers. One entry per CDR3 protein, called by TCRdb with MiXCR from the 5' RACE reads. The sample lists about 400,000 distinct CDR3 sequences, about 15% occurring once. Material for sequencing was PBMCs or a T cell subset sorted from them (not recorded which). This TCR was sampled from a man between 18 and 29 years old who had mild COVID-19 (a few samples of this study predate the infection). Cell type and time point are not known. This chain joins TRBV14 and TRBJ2-5; D may be TRBD1 (5 bases). DNA for the CDR3: TGTGCCAGCAGCCTAGGGGCGATCCGGCAAAGGTCTAGAACCCAGTACTTC. This encodes CASSLGAIRQRSRTQYF.